The 12 T cell receptor beta chains below come from one sample, sequenced in a study of tumor-infiltrating lymphocytes in oesophageal squamous cell carcinoma. MiXCR, applied by TCRdb to the PCR reads, yields one record per CDR3 protein. The sample has 3,000 to 4,000 distinct CDR3 sequences; over 15% are singletons. The sample was esophageal tumor tissue. These receptors all come from a male donor with esophageal squamous cell carcinoma.

In regard to this clonotype: One end of the junction is discordant with germline, which a read error may explain. V gene TRBV5-1 combines with J gene TRBJ1-6; TRBD1 is a possible D gene (5 bases). Germline values: CDR1 SGHRS, CDR2 YFSETQ. This CDR3 comprises 15 residues. CDR3 loop: CASSLDTGGDSPLQF. In DNA, the CDR3 is TGCGCCAGCAGCTTGGACACGGGGGGGGATTCACCCCTCCAATTT.

This clonotype was recorded many times. This chain uses TRBV10-3 with TRBJ2-2, with 9 bases aligning to TRBD1. CDR1 is ENHRY, CDR2 SYGVKD, per germline. Unmatched junction bases numbered 3, after V lost 6 bases and J lost 4 bases. The CDR3 length is 14 residues. The CDR3 bases are TGTGCCATCAGCGGGGACAGGGCCACCGGGGAGCTGTTTTTT. This encodes CAISGDRATGELFF.

This clonotype was found many times. The V call is TRBV25-1, the J call TRBJ2-1; D remains unclear. CDR3 length equals 16 residues. The germline gives CDR1 MGHDK, CDR2 SYGVNS. V was clipped by 4 bases and J by 5 bases, with 18 bases between them. This CDR3 reads CASSASRSRLDNEQFF. The CDR3 DNA follows: TGTGCCAGCAGTGCCTCGAGGAGCAGGCTTGACAATGAGCAGTTCTTC.

A word on this clonotype: The missing conserved phenylalanine or tryptophan at the end of this CDR3 makes a read error likely. Because the CDR3's place on the DNA is in doubt, the DNA is left out and the CDR3 is given as listed by TCRdb. This chain links TRBV7-2 with TRBJ2-3; the table's D call of TRBD1 was not tested on the DNA. The CDR3 spans 17 residues, counting both ends. Germline CDR1 is SGHTA and CDR2 is FQGNSA. The CDR3 here is CASSLVGGGRDGYTFGR.

Judged by abundance, this clonotype is medium-sized. The J gene is TRBJ1-6, the V gene TRBV12-3 or TRBV12-4, with a weak D call TRBD1 (5 bases). The CDR3 is 16 residues long. V lost 3 bases to trimming and J lost 4 bases, with 13 bases between them. The CDR3 DNA sequence: TGTGCCAGCAGTTTGAGAGGTGGGGGATATAATTCACCCCTCCACTTT. Its protein is CASSLRGGGYNSPLHF.

This clonotype is labeled as large (0.1 to 1%). The chain couples TRBV7-9 to TRBJ1-6; unclear D gene. The CDR3 consists of 17 residues. Germline V gene sequence: CDR1 SEHNR, CDR2 FQNEAQ (reference sequence). V was trimmed by 4 bases and J by 0 bases, leaving 13 bases between them. The CDR3, as DNA: TGTGCCAGCAGCTCTACGGCCCGGAGCTCCTATAATTCACCCCTCCACTTT. Protein: CASSSTARSSYNSPLHF.

The table lists this clonotype with a few counts. Here the CDR3 omits its conserved ending phenylalanine or tryptophan, so a read error is the likely source. Because the CDR3's place on the DNA is in doubt, the DNA is left out and the CDR3 is given as listed by TCRdb. The chain has TRBV7-6 and TRBJ2-3; the table calls TRBD2, which could not be checked here. The CDR3 adds up to 14 amino acids, both ends counted. CDR1 and CDR2 (germline): SGHVS, FNYEAQ. The CDR3 reads CASSLEGSEQYFGP.

This clonotype was detected ten times or more. The chain couples TRBV6-2 or TRBV6-3 to TRBJ2-3; 10 bases align to TRBD2. Germline V lookup: CDR1 MNHEY, CDR2 SVGEGT. The junction had 3 bases not matched to a gene; V was cut back by 2 bases and J by 4 bases. The CDR3 spans 15 residues. The CDR3 sequence is CASSYQLAGADTQYF. Written as DNA, the CDR3 is TGTGCCAGCAGTTACCAGCTAGCGGGGGCAGATACGCAGTATTTT.

This clonotype has just a few counts. V gene TRBV4-2 combines with J gene TRBJ2-5, with D possibly matching TRBD2 (5 bases). This CDR3 has 14 amino acids. Trimming left V 2 bases short and J 1 base short, with 8 bases between. Looked up from germline, CDR1 is LGHNA and CDR2 is YNFKEQ. CDR3: CASSQLASQETQYF. CDR3 bases: TGTGCCAGCAGCCAACTAGCCTCCCAAGAGACCCAGTACTTC.

The rearrangement uses TRBV5-3 and TRBJ2-1; TRBD2 aligns across 13 bases. The J call could be wrong; TRBJ2-5 is a better fit for the DNA end. TRBV5-3 qualifies as an ORF whose function is uncertain. The CDR3 has 16 amino acids. The CDR3 is CASSTKLAGGSETQYF. The CDR3 DNA is TGTGCCAGCAGCACAAAACTAGCGGGGGGGTCTGAGACCCAGTACTTC.

This clonotype is classed as medium-sized. V and J are TRBV28 and TRBJ1-4; possible D gene TRBD1, 6 bases. V lost 6 bases and J 8 bases, leaving 16 bases between the germline ends. Germline lookup yields CDR1 MDHEN and CDR2 SYDVKM. CDR3 size: 14 residues. The CDR3 bases are TGTGCCAGCAGCAAACAGGGTTTTCGGGAAAAACTGTTTTTT. Protein: CASSKQGFREKLFF.

The table lists this clonotype with many counts. This chain joins TRBV28 and TRBJ2-3; D is unclear. Germline loops: CDR1 MDHEN, CDR2 SYDVKM. Trimming took 3 bases from V and 0 from J, leaving 10 bases between them. CDR3 length: 15 residues. The CDR3 bases are TGTGCCAGCAGTTTCCCAAGAGCTAGCACAGATACGCAGTATTTT. Its protein is CASSFPRASTDTQYF.